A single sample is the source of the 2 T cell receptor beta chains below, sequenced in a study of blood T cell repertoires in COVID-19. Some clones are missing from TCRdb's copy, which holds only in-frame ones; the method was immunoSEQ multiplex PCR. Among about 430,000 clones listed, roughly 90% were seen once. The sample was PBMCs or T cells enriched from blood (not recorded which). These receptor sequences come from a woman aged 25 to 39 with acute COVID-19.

CDR3 DNA sequence: TGTGCCAGCAGCTCTGACAGGGGTCAACTCACCGGGGAGCTGTTTTTT. Amino acid sequence: CASSSDRGQLTGELFF. This chain connects TRBV5-6 to TRBJ2-2; TRBD1 matches at 8 bases. In germline, CDR1 is SGHDT, CDR2 YYEEEE. V lost 3 bases to trimming and J lost 4 bases; unmatched junction nucleotides: 8. This CDR3 comprises 16 residues.

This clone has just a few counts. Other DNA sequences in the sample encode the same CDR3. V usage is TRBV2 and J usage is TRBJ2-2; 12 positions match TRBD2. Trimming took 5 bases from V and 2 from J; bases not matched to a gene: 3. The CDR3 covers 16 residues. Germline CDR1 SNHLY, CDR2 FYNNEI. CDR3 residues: CASSPTSGGNTGELFF. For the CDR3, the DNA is TGTGCCAGCAGTCCGACTAGCGGGGGAAACACCGGGGAGCTGTTTTTT.